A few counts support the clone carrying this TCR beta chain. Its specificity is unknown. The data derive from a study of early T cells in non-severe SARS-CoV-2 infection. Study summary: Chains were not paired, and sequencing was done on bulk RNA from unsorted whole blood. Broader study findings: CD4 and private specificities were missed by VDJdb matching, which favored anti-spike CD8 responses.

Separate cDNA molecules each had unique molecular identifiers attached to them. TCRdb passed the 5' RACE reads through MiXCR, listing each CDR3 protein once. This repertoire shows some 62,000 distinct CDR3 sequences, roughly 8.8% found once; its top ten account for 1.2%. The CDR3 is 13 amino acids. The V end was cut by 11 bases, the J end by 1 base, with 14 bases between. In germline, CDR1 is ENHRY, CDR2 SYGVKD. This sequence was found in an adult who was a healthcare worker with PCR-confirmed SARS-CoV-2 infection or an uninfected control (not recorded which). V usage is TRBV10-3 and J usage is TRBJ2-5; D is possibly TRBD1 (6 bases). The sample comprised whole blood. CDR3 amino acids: CAVKGTPQETQYF. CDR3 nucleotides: TGTGCCGTAAAAGGGACACCCCAAGAGACCCAGTACTTC.